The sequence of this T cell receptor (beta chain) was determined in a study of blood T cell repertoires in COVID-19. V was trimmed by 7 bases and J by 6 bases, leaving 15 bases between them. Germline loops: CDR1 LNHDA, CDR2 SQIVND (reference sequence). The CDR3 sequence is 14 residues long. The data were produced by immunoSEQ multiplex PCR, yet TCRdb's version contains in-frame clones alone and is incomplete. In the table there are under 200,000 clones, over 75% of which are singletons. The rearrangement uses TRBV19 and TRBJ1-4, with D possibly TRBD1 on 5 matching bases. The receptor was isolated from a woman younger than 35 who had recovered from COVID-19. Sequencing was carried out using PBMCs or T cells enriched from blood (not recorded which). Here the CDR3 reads CASTSPGRHEKLFF. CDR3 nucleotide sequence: TGTGCCAGTACCTCCCCAGGGAGGCATGAAAAACTGTTTTTT.